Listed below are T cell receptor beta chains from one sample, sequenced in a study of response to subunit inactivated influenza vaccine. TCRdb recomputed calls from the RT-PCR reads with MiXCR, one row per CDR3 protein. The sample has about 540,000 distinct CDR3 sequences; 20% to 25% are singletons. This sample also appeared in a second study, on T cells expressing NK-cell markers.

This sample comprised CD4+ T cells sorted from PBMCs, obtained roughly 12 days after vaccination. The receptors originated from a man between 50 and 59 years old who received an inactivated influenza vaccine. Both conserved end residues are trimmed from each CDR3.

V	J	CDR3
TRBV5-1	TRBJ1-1	ASSAYGGPTEAF
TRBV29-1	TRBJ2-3	SVELAGGRQY
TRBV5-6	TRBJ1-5	ASSPSRDPHNQPQH
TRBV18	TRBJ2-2	ASSLGTRGANTGELF
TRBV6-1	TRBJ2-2	ASSLVPSGNTGELF
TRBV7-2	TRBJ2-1	ASSFSTGGSSYNEQF
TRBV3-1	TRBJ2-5	ASSQMTAETQY
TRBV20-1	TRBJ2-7	SASLYEQY
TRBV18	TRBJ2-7	ASSPGTGDYEQY
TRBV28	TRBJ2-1	ASKLAASYNEQF
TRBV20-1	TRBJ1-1	SARDGSGATEAF
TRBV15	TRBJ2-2	ATSRAGRAGELF
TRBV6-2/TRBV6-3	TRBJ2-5	ASSYSSSGGIQETQY
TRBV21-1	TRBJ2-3	ASSYKRREVITDTQY
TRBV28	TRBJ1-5	ASTPVQGQPQH
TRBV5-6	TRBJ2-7	ASSLAQGIYEQY
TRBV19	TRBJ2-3	ASRTDAGTDTQY
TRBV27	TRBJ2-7	ASSFNGGYEQY
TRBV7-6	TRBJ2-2	ASRNGAANTGELF
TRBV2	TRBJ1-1	ASSVGGDGDTEAF
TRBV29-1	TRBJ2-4	SVEANTNIQY
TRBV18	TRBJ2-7	ASSPPGLNIGEQY
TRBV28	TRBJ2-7	ASSWTTSYEQY